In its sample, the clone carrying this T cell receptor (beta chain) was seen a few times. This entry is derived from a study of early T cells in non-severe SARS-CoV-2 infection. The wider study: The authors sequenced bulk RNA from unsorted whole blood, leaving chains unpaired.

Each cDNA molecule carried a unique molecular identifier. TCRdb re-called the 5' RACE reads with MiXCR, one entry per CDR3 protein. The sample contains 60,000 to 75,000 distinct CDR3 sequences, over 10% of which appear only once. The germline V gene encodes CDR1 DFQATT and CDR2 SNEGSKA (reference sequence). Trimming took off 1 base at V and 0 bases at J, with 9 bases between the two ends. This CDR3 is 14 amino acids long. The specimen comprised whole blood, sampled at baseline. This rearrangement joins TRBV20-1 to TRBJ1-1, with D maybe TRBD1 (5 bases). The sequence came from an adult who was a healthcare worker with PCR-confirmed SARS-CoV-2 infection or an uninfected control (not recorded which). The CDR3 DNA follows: TGCAGTGCTAGAGTCGGGACGGTGAACACTGAAGCTTTCTTT. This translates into CSARVGTVNTEAFF.